This TCR beta chain derives from a study of T cell responses to AZD1222 COVID-19 vaccine. About the research overall: Pooled together were second doses at about 4 or about 12 weeks.

As concerns this clone: Its antigen is not known.

Assay: immunoSEQ multiplex PCR; the TCRdb copy retains only in-frame clones and omits some. Here the sample spans approximately 150,000 clones, less than 95% being singletons. Study-wide findings and caveats: With dominance at 160-218 and 743-854, vaccine-associated CD4 TCRs spanned spike. Recipients of AZD1222 seropositive at baseline numbered only 6 or 7.

Germline V gene sequence: CDR1 SGHRS, CDR2 YFSETQ. Between the trimmed V and J ends, which lost 4 bases and 4 bases, there was a span of 17 bases. The CDR3 has 15 residues. Specimen: peripheral blood, collected on day 0 of AZD1222 vaccination. This sequence originates from an adult in good health. The rearrangement uses TRBV5-1 and TRBJ1-1; a possible D gene is TRBD1 (6 bases). The CDR3 coding sequence is TGCGCCAGCAGCCCTCAAATTGGGGGCGGCACTGAAGCTTTCTTT. Translated, it gives CASSPQIGGGTEAFF.